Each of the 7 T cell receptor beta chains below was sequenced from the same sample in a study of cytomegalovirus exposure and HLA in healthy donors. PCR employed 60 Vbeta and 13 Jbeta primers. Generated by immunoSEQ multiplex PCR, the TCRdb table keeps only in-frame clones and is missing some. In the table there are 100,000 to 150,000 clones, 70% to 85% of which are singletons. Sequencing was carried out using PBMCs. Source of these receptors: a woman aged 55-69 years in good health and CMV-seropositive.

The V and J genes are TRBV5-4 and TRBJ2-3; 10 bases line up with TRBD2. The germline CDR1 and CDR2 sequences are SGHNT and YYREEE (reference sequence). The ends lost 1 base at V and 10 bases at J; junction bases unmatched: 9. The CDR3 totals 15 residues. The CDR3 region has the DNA TGTGCCAGCAGCTTGTTGTCTAGCGGGGGTTCAGCGCAGTATTTT. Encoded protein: CASSLLSSGGSAQYF.

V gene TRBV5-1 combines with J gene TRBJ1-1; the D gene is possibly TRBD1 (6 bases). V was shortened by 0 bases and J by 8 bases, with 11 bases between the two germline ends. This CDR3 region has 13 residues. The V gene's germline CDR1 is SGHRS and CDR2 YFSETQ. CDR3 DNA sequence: TGCGCCAGCAGCTTGGATCGGGGGGGCGAAGCTTTCTTT. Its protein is CASSLDRGGEAFF.

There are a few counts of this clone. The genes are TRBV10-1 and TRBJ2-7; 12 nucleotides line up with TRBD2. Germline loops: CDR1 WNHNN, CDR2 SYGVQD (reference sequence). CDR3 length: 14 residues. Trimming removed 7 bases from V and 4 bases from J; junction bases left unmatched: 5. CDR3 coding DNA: TGCGCCAGCACTCCCGGACTAGCGGGGTACGAGCAGTACTTC. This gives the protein CASTPGLAGYEQYF.

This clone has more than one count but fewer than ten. This chain's CDR3 is CASSARLAGGVDEQFF. In DNA, the CDR3 is TGTGCCAGTAGCGCCCGACTAGCGGGGGGCGTGGATGAGCAGTTCTTC. This rearrangement joins TRBV19 to TRBJ2-1; 13 positions match TRBD2. CDR1 and CDR2 (germline): LNHDA, SQIVND (reference sequence). The trim removed 6 bases at V and 8 bases at J, leaving 10 bases unmatched. The CDR3 covers 16 residues.

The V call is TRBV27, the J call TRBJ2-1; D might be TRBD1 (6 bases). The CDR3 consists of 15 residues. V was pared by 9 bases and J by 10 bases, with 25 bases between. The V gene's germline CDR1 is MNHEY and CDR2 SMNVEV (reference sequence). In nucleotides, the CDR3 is TGTGCCAGTTTCCGGGCAGGCCTAGCTAGGGGGGAGCAGTTCTTC. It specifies CASFRAGLARGEQFF.

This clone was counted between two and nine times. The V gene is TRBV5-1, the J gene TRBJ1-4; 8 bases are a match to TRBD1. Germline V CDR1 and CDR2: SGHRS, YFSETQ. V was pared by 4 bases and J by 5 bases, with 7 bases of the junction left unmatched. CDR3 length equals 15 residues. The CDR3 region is CASSHQDRVNEKLFF. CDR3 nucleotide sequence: TGCGCCAGCAGCCACCAGGACAGGGTCAATGAAAAACTGTTTTTT.

CDR3 loop: CASSLTWDRFGEAFF. The DNA for the CDR3 is TGTGCCAGCAGCTTAACTTGGGACAGGTTCGGTGAAGCTTTCTTT. The J gene is TRBJ1-1, the V gene TRBV7-3, with TRBD1 identical over 8 bases. This CDR3 has 15 residues. The germline V gene encodes CDR1 SGHTA and CDR2 FQGTGA. V gave up 0 bases and J gave up 7 bases; unmatched junction bases: 7.